This record looks at one T cell receptor (beta chain) sequence and its context. What antigen it recognizes has not been identified. No base qualities exist here, and no much larger clone lies one base off it. This entry is derived from a study of CD8+CD57+ T cells in acquired aplastic anemia listed by TCRdb under 2018. For the study in its entirety: Extracted DNA from sorted CD4+ and CD8+ cells averaged 3.2 ug, ranging from about 0.17 to 27.4 ug. A CD8+CD57+ expansion meant a frequency higher than the mean frequency seen in healthy subjects.

Paper-wide results and their limitations: Approximately 31 CD8+ CDR3 sequences were found in both patients and controls but appeared to be highly expressed in patients and within the immunodominant clones of the patients. CD8+ Simpson's diversity did not differ significantly between patients and healthy controls (P=0.060).

Profiling of TCR beta VDJ combinations and CDR3 sequences used genomic DNA as the template. An Illumina HiSeq 2000 was used for TCR repertoire sequencing. In the authors' own workflow: Repertoire assessment relied on Simpson's diversity index, CDR3 size and DJ length profiles, and TRBV/TRBJ rearrangement plots. The immunodominant clone was defined as the most abundant DNA sequence in deep sequencing data. CDR3 amino acid sequences were screened for sharing across subjects and compared with published repertoires and the VDJdb database. TCRdb trimmed public reads at Q25 via fastp, called clones via MiXCR and kept in-frame beta chains. CDR3 protein duplicates are merged, each entry listing the most common genes and DNA. The V and J calls shown here were made by TCRdb, not taken from the authors' results. The sample table holds roughly 250,000 distinct CDR3 sequences, of which roughly 80% were seen once. Approximately 40% of the sample rests with the top ten.

Patients chosen for sequencing had shown expansion of CD8+CD57+ cells by flow cytometry. Every patient had a diagnosis of severe acquired aplastic anemia based on International Study of Aplastic Anemia and Agranulocytosis and Camitta criteria. No therapy had been received by the patients at the time of blood sampling. In this study, sorted CD4+ and CD8+ T cells from the blood of healthy subjects and of severe aplastic anemia patients had their TCR repertoires deep-sequenced. In the USA, patient enrollment took place under clinicaltrials.gov protocols 00001620, 01623167, 00001397, 00071045, 00081523 and 00961064. Ficoll-Paque density gradient centrifugation was used to isolate peripheral blood mononuclear cells. Before DNA extraction, CD4+ and CD8+ T cells were sorted by FACS or by magnetic beads. The TCR was taken from a human donor with aplastic anemia. Sequenced: sorted CD4+, CD8+, or CD8+CD57+ T cells (not recorded which) from PBMCs.

The CDR3 loop reads CASSEGCGNRQDEQFF. The DNA sequence is as follows: TGTGCCAGCAGCGAGGGGTGCGGAAACCGTCAGGATGAGCAGTTCTTC. The chain links TRBV10-3 with TRBJ2-1; the D segment may tentatively be TRBD1 or TRBD2, each giving 5 matched bases. Spanning cysteine to phenylalanine, the CDR3 consists of 16 amino acids. The retained sequence is limited to the CDR3, 48 bases, with the frame set at the first base. The germline V gene sets CDR1 to ENHRY and CDR2 to SYGVKD. V is reduced by 10 bases and J by 8 bases, leaving a spacing of 27 bases between them.